Shown below are 18 T cell receptor beta chains from a single sample sequenced in a study of T cells after yellow fever vaccination. TCRdb independently ran MiXCR on the 5' RACE reads; one entry per CDR3 protein. Of about 580,000 distinct CDR3 sequences in the sample, about a sixth are singletons; the top ten hold roughly 17%. The starting material was PBMCs, obtained roughly 5 days after the first yellow fever vaccination. These receptors were obtained from a young man who received the YFV17D yellow fever vaccine.

This clonotype was counted only a few times. The chain is built from TRBV18 and TRBJ2-1; no definite D call. The CDR3 length is 17 residues. With 2 bases removed from V and 0 bases from J, the gap between germline ends came to 14 bases. Germline-derived CDR1 and CDR2 are KGHSH and LQKENI. This CDR3 is CASSPTDVTSSYNEQFF. CDR3 DNA sequence: TGTGCCAGCTCACCAACTGACGTGACCAGCTCCTACAATGAGCAGTTCTTC.

J is TRBJ1-2 and V is TRBV10-3, with 7 positions matching TRBD1. Germline V gene data show CDR1 as ENHRY and CDR2 as SYGVKD. Unmatched junction bases numbered 3, after V lost 3 bases and J lost 8 bases. This CDR3 has 12 residues. For the CDR3, the DNA is TGTGCCATCAGTGACAGGGGGGCGGGCTACACCTTC. This sequence encodes CAISDRGAGYTF.

This sequence joins TRBV5-1 and TRBJ2-1; 14 positions agree with TRBD2. The CDR3 consists of 16 residues. After removal of 5 bases from V and 9 bases from J, the junction contained 10 bases not matched to a gene. CDR1 and CDR2 (germline): SGHRS, YFSETQ. In DNA form, the CDR3 reads TGCGCCAGCAGAGCCCCGGGACTAGCGGGGGAGGGTGAGCAGTTCTTC. Protein sequence: CASRAPGLAGEGEQFF.

The V and J genes are TRBV4-2 and TRBJ2-2; 11 bases fit TRBD2. The V and J ends lost 0 bases and 4 bases, in that order; junction bases with no gene match: 7. CDR3 length equals 18 residues. CDR1 is LGHNA and CDR2 is YNFKEQ in the germline V gene. Here the CDR3 reads CASSQEGSGGACTGELFF. For the CDR3, the DNA is TGTGCCAGCAGCCAAGAAGGTAGCGGGGGGGCCTGCACCGGGGAGCTGTTTTTT.

This clonotype was counted a few times. V gene TRBV7-2 combines with J gene TRBJ1-1; tentative D call: TRBD1 (5 bases). With 3 bases removed from V and 1 base from J, the gap between germline ends came to 9 bases. Germline V gives CDR1 SGHTA, CDR2 FQGNSA. The CDR3 extends over 14 amino acids. The CDR3 sequence: CASSFRVWNTEAFF. In nucleotides, the CDR3 is TGTGCCAGCAGCTTCAGGGTGTGGAACACTGAAGCTTTCTTT.

The chain has TRBV20-1 and TRBJ2-7; possibly TRBD2 for D (5 bases). Germline loops: CDR1 DFQATT, CDR2 SNEGSKA (reference sequence). This CDR3 is 13 amino acids long. The germline V and J ends were trimmed by 2 bases and 6 bases, with 14 bases remaining between them. CDR3 nucleotide sequence: TGCAGTGCTAGAATTTCCCCGGGGTTCGAGCAGTACGTC. Encoded protein: CSARISPGFEQYV.

V usage is TRBV5-6 and J usage is TRBJ2-2; D possibly corresponds to TRBD1 (5 bases). The V end was cut by 4 bases, the J end by 3 bases, with 16 bases between. This CDR3 has 16 amino acids. Per germline, CDR1 SGHDT and CDR2 YYEEEE. The chain's CDR3 is CASSPLGAVDTGELFF. As DNA, the CDR3 is TGTGCCAGCAGCCCTCTAGGGGCGGTTGACACCGGGGAGCTGTTTTTT.

The chain is built from TRBV4-1 and TRBJ2-1; D possibly corresponds to TRBD1 (5 bases). The CDR3 is 15 residues long. V was pared by 1 base and J by 10 bases, with 17 bases between. Germline CDR1 is MGHRA and CDR2 is YSYEKL. Here the CDR3 reads CASSQGVVASGEQFF. CDR3 in DNA: TGCGCCAGCAGCCAAGGGGTTGTGGCCTCAGGGGAGCAGTTCTTC.

This chain joins TRBV11-1 and TRBJ1-6; weak D call: TRBD1 (6 bases). This CDR3 comprises 18 residues. V gave up 2 bases and J gave up 10 bases, with 24 bases separating them. The germline gives CDR1 SGHAT, CDR2 FQDESV (reference sequence). CDR3 amino acids: CASSLLPQRGQRDSPLHF. The CDR3 DNA follows: TGTGCCAGCAGCTTACTACCTCAGAGGGGACAACGGGACTCACCCCTCCACTTT.

V usage is TRBV7-6 and J usage is TRBJ2-1; TRBD2 matches at 7 bases. The V and J ends lost 5 bases and 0 bases, in that order; junction bases with no gene match: 19. Germline V lookup: CDR1 SGHVS, CDR2 FNYEAQ. The CDR3 is 20 amino acids. CDR3 sequence: CASSPRGGGGLISSYNEQFF. The CDR3 region has the DNA TGTGCCAGCAGCCCACGGGGCGGCGGGGGACTTATTAGCTCCTACAATGAGCAGTTCTTC.

The chain links TRBV4-3 to TRBJ1-4; D is uncertain. Per the germline V gene, CDR1 is LGHNA and CDR2 is YSLEER. Deletions cut 4 bases from V and 7 bases from J, with 19 bases between. The CDR3 sequence is 16 residues long. The CDR3 DNA reads as TGCGCCAGCAGCCCATACTGGGGAGTGGGAGCTGAAAAACTGTTTTTT. It encodes CASSPYWGVGAEKLFF.

The DNA of the CDR3 is TGCAGCGTTGGGGGGGGAGGAGAGACCCAGTACTTC. Protein product: CSVGGGGETQYF. The rearrangement uses TRBV29-1 and TRBJ2-5; 7 bases line up with TRBD2. The trim removed 4 bases at V and 4 bases at J, leaving 3 bases unmatched. From germline, CDR1 is SQVTM and CDR2 ANQGSEA. The CDR3 is 12 amino acids.

The sample holds one count of this clonotype. The rearrangement uses TRBV5-8 and TRBJ2-1; tentative D call: TRBD1 (6 bases). Trimming shortened V by 8 bases and J by 6 bases, and 12 bases separated the two germline ends. The length of the CDR3 is 12 residues. Germline-derived CDR1 and CDR2 are SGHTS and YDEGEE. Here the CDR3 DNA reads TGTGCCAGGGGCTCCAGGGGCAATGAGCAGTTCTTC. It specifies CARGSRGNEQFF.

This clonotype was counted ten times or more. In DNA, the CDR3 is TGTGCCAGCAGTTCTATCCTAGCGGGGCCACCAAGGACCAAAAACATTCAGTACTTC. Residues: CASSSILAGPPRTKNIQYF. This rearrangement joins TRBV12-3 or TRBV12-4 to TRBJ2-4, with 9 bases aligning to TRBD2. CDR3 size: 19 residues. Germline trimming cut 4 bases from V and 2 bases from J; bases unmatched to any gene: 15.

Only a few counts were recorded for this clonotype. The chain couples TRBV18 to TRBJ1-4; no reliable D call. V was pared by 3 bases and J by 3 bases, with 14 bases between. The CDR3 covers 16 residues. Germline-derived CDR1 and CDR2 are KGHSH and LQKENI. The CDR3 nucleotides read TGTGCCAGCTCACCCGTCCAAGCGTTTGCTAATGAAAAACTGTTTTTT. Translated: CASSPVQAFANEKLFF.

The chain combines TRBV4-1 with TRBJ1-2; the match to TRBD1 covers 8 bases. This CDR3 is built from 15 residues. Trimming took 0 bases from V and 7 from J; bases not matched to a gene: 7. CDR1 is MGHRA, CDR2 YSYEKL, per germline. CDR3 loop: CASSQEPGTGGGYTF. The CDR3 DNA reads as TGCGCCAGCAGCCAAGAGCCCGGGACAGGAGGTGGCTACACCTTC.

The chain employs TRBV29-1 and TRBJ1-1; no clear D gene. CDR1 and CDR2 (germline): SQVTM, ANQGSEA. V lost 5 bases, J lost 5 bases, and 15 bases lay in between. This CDR3 spans 13 amino acids. The CDR3 spells CSVFEGSGTEAFF. The CDR3 bases are TGCAGCGTTTTCGAGGGAAGCGGAACTGAAGCTTTCTTT.

In this sample, this clonotype turned up a few times. The V call is TRBV2, the J call TRBJ1-1; perhaps TRBD1 as D (5 bases). V shed 5 bases and J shed 8 bases, with 12 bases lying between them. The CDR3 extends over 12 amino acids. CDR1 is SNHLY, CDR2 FYNNEI, per germline. This CDR3 is CASSFGALEAFF. CDR3 sequence (DNA): TGTGCCAGCAGTTTCGGGGCATTAGAAGCTTTCTTT.